This TCR beta chain comes out of a study of blood T cell repertoires in COVID-19. Germline V gene sequence: CDR1 MNHEY, CDR2 SVGAGI. Trimming took off 2 bases at V and 0 bases at J, with 13 bases between the two ends. The CDR3 covers 16 residues. Assay: immunoSEQ multiplex PCR; the TCRdb copy retains only in-frame clones and omits some. The sample has over 150,000 clones; around four fifths are singletons. This receptor was taken from a woman of 80 years or more with acute or convalescent COVID-19. This sequence joins TRBV6-5 and TRBJ1-1, with D maybe TRBD1 (5 bases). The sequenced sample consisted of peripheral blood. Here the CDR3 reads CASSYIRGLMNTEAFF. The CDR3, as DNA: TGTGCCAGCAGTTACATTCGGGGACTGATGAACACTGAAGCTTTCTTT.